This T cell receptor beta chain was recovered during a study of long-term antiretroviral therapy in people with HIV. Study-wide results and limits: HIV repertoires spanned narrower CDR3 length ranges than controls. After ART, diversity increased yet remained lower than transplant donor controls.

The authors ran the immunoSEQ assay, v3.0, at survey level. Only in-frame clones appear in the TCRdb table, and some are missing; sequencing was by immunoSEQ multiplex PCR. This table holds 20,000 to 25,000 clones, 80% to 85% found once. Per the germline V gene, CDR1 is MGHRA and CDR2 is YSYEKL. The junction had 6 bases not matched to a gene; V was cut back by 2 bases and J by 0 bases. This CDR3 region has 17 residues. Details on this clone: Its antigen is not identified.

The source is a woman aged 50 to 60 with HIV. The sequencing here drew on unsorted PBMCs, taken 1.9 years after starting antiretroviral therapy. This chain links TRBV4-1 with TRBJ1-2; 10 bases line up with TRBD1. The CDR3 region has the DNA TGCGCCAGCAGCCAATTTATGGGACAGGGGCCTAACTATGGCTACACCTTC. This translates into CASSQFMGQGPNYGYTF.